This T cell receptor (beta chain) was captured by sequencing in a study of neurological immune-mediated disorders. The germline V gene encodes CDR1 SNHLY and CDR2 FYNNEI. The germline V and J ends were trimmed by 9 bases and 3 bases, with 11 bases remaining between them. The CDR3 totals 12 residues. TCRdb re-derived calls from the 5' RACE reads in MiXCR, one entry per CDR3 protein. The sample yields roughly 100,000 distinct CDR3 sequences, around 3.4% seen once. The clonotype comes from a woman aged 18-29 years with multiple sclerosis. Sequenced input: PBMCs. The V call is TRBV2, the J call TRBJ1-1, with D hard to call. The CDR3 nucleotides are TGTGCCAGTACTGTAAGGGACACTGAAGCTTTCTTT. It encodes CASTVRDTEAFF. Using reference TRBV2 and TRBJ1-1 for the parts outside the CDR3, the full variable domain is EPEVTQTPSHQVTQMGQEVILRCVPISNHLYFYWYRQILGQKVEFLVSFYNNEISEKSEIFDDQFSVERPDGSNFTLKIRSTKLEDSAMYFCASTVRDTEAFFGQGTRLTVV.